The 27 T cell receptor beta chains below come from one sample, sequenced in a study of blood T cell repertoires in COVID-19. Generated by immunoSEQ multiplex PCR, the TCRdb table keeps only in-frame clones and is missing some. The sample yields about 120,000 clones, over 75% seen once. Sequencing was performed on peripheral blood. The receptors stem from a man older than 75 with acute or convalescent COVID-19.

The J gene is TRBJ2-1, the V gene TRBV28; 14 bases map to TRBD2. Germline assignment: CDR1 MDHEN and CDR2 SYDVKM. The CDR3 extends over 13 amino acids. The CDR3: CVVTSGRENEQFF. The CDR3 DNA sequence: TGTGTCGTGACTAGCGGGAGGGAGAATGAGCAGTTCTTC.

The chain employs TRBV7-2 and TRBJ1-4; 7 bases map to TRBD1. CDR3 length: 15 amino acids. The J segment lost 5 bases and the V segment lost 7 bases, leaving 10 bases of the junction unmatched. Germline V gene sequence: CDR1 SGHTA, CDR2 FQGNSA. The CDR3, as DNA: TGTGCCAGCACCAAGGGACAGACCCTGAATGAAAAACTGTTTTTT. Its protein product is CASTKGQTLNEKLFF.

The chain employs TRBV18 and TRBJ1-2; 7 bases align to TRBD1. CDR3 length: 13 residues. After removal of 3 bases from V and 6 bases from J, the junction contained 4 bases not matched to a gene. The V gene's germline CDR1 is KGHSH and CDR2 LQKENI. The DNA for the CDR3 is TGTGCCAGCTCACCCAGGGGGTCGGATGGCTACACCTTC. Its translation: CASSPRGSDGYTF. The full variable domain, completed using reference TRBV18 and TRBJ1-2, is NAGVMQNPRHLVRRRGQEARLRCSPMKGHSHVYWYRQLPEEGLKFMVYLQKENIIDESGMPKERFSAEFPKEGPSILRIQQVVRGDSAAYFCASSPRGSDGYTFGSGTRLTVV.

The chain couples TRBV25-1 to TRBJ2-5, with a tentative D call TRBD1 (5 bases). V lost 1 base and J 1 base, leaving 13 bases between the germline ends. The CDR3 is 16 amino acids. Germline-derived CDR1 and CDR2 are MGHDK and SYGVNS. The CDR3, as DNA: TGTGCCAGCAGTGAATCGCCAGGGTCCCTCCAAGAGACCCAGTACTTC. As protein: CASSESPGSLQETQYF.

The chain recombines TRBV7-9 with TRBJ1-4; 9 nucleotides agree with TRBD1. The V gene end was trimmed by 5 bases and the J gene end by 8 bases; junction bases not matched to a gene: 6. This CDR3 contains 14 residues. The germline CDR1 and CDR2 sequences are SEHNR and FQNEAQ (reference sequence). The CDR3 DNA reads TGTGCCAGCAGCCGGGGACAGGGTGGCGAAAAACTGTTTTTT. Amino acid sequence: CASSRGQGGEKLFF.

For this clone: Additional DNA sequences in this sample encode the identical CDR3. This chain links TRBV13 with TRBJ2-3, with 7 bases identical to TRBD2. CDR1 and CDR2 (germline): PRHDT, FYEKMQ (reference sequence). CDR3 length: 15 residues. V shed 1 base and J 1 base; nucleotides not matched to a gene: 2. The CDR3 region has the DNA TGTGCCAGCAGCTTAGTTGGGGGGGGCACAGATACGCAGTATTTT. Its protein product is CASSLVGGGTDTQYF.

V is TRBV18 and J is TRBJ1-5; D not certain. The CDR3 totals 14 residues. Per the germline V gene, CDR1 is KGHSH and CDR2 is LQKENI. V shed 6 bases and J shed 1 base, with 10 bases lying between them. CDR3: CASSLAGSNQPQHF. The DNA of the CDR3 is TGTGCCAGCTCCCTCGCGGGCAGCAATCAGCCCCAGCATTTT.

In this sample, this clone turned up once. V is TRBV19 and J is TRBJ1-6, with 8 bases lining up with TRBD1. Germline CDR1 and CDR2: LNHDA and SQIVND (reference sequence). With 4 bases clipped from V and 9 bases from J, the junction kept 8 bases outside the gene matches. The CDR3 has 15 amino acids. The CDR3 loop reads CASSTALGQASPLHF. The CDR3 nucleotides read TGTGCCAGTAGTACCGCCTTGGGACAGGCTTCACCCCTCCACTTT.

The V call is TRBV9, the J call TRBJ1-2; D gene unclear. Germline V gives CDR1 SGDLS, CDR2 YYNGEE. This CDR3 is built from 15 residues. V was trimmed by 0 bases and J by 2 bases, leaving 11 bases between them. For the CDR3, the DNA is TGTGCCAGCAGCGTAGGGCAGGCCGACAACTATGGCTACACCTTC. This gives the protein CASSVGQADNYGYTF.

The chain carries TRBV7-3 and TRBJ1-2, with 8 positions matching TRBD1. V dropped 5 bases and J dropped 5; count of bases not matched to a gene: 10. CDR1 SGHTA and CDR2 FQGTGA come from the germline V gene. The CDR3 has 15 residues. CDR3 sequence: CASSGSPGQAYGYTF. The CDR3, as DNA: TGTGCCAGCAGCGGATCCCCGGGACAGGCTTATGGCTACACCTTC.

This clone showed up just once. The CDR3 DNA sequence: TGTGCCAGCAGCCCGCCCCCCGGTAAAGAGACCCAGTACTTC. Translated, it gives CASSPPPGKETQYF. The rearrangement uses TRBV7-2 and TRBJ2-5; D remains ambiguous. Trimming removed 5 bases at V and 3 bases at J, with 13 bases between. This CDR3 spans 14 amino acids. Germline values: CDR1 SGHTA, CDR2 FQGNSA.

J is TRBJ2-5 and V is TRBV28; 7 bases are shared with TRBD1. CDR1 MDHEN and CDR2 SYDVKM come from the germline V gene. This CDR3 is built from 15 residues. J was trimmed by 6 bases and V by 5 bases; bases with no gene match: 12. CDR3 in DNA: TGTGCCAGCAGTACCCCAGGGGGTCGGGCAAAGACCCAGTACTTC. Encoded protein: CASSTPGGRAKTQYF.

The chain recombines TRBV11-2 with TRBJ2-7, with TRBD1 identical over 8 bases. J gave up 3 bases and V 1 base, and 5 bases lay outside the gene matches. The germline CDR1 and CDR2 sequences are SGHAT and FQNNGV. The CDR3 runs 15 residues. In nucleotides, the CDR3 is TGTGCCAGCAGCTTAGTTATAGGACAGGGCTACGAGCAGTACTTC. Translating it yields CASSLVIGQGYEQYF.

The chain uses TRBV29-1 and TRBJ2-3; D remains ambiguous. Trimming cost V 6 bases and J 2 bases, with 21 bases left between them. The CDR3 has 16 amino acids. Germline loops: CDR1 SQVTM, CDR2 ANQGSEA. DNA for the CDR3: TGCAGCGTCCTCACCCAGTTGGGCCGATTCACAGATACGCAGTATTTT. Translated: CSVLTQLGRFTDTQYF.

CDR3: CASSGGQGNMNTEAFF. As DNA, the CDR3 is TGTGCCAGCAGCGGCGGACAGGGAAACATGAACACTGAAGCTTTCTTT. V and J are TRBV5-6 and TRBJ1-1, with TRBD1 identical over 8 bases. This CDR3 contains 16 residues. Unmatched junction bases numbered 8, after V lost 4 bases and J lost 0 bases. Germline loops: CDR1 SGHDT, CDR2 YYEEEE.

The genes are TRBV6-2 or TRBV6-3 and TRBJ1-5; no firm D call. The CDR3 is 13 amino acids. Germline V gene data show CDR1 as MNHEY and CDR2 as SVGEGT. Trimming removed 4 bases from V and 6 bases from J, with 10 bases in between. The CDR3 sequence is CASSSTFGQPQHF. In nucleotides, the CDR3 is TGTGCCAGCAGTTCTACCTTTGGTCAGCCCCAGCATTTT.

The gene calls are TRBV6-5 and TRBJ2-7; TRBD1 aligns across 9 bases. The CDR3 has 15 amino acids. V shed 5 bases, J shed 3 bases, and the junction held 8 bases outside the gene matches. Germline V gene data show CDR1 as MNHEY and CDR2 as SVGAGI. In DNA, the CDR3 is TGTGCCAGCAGTACCGCGGGACAGGGTAGCTACGAGCAGTACTTC. This encodes CASSTAGQGSYEQYF.

CDR3 region: CASSLGAGWFQPQHF. The CDR3 DNA is TGTGCCAGCAGCTTGGGGGCAGGGTGGTTTCAGCCCCAGCATTTT. The chain carries TRBV5-8 and TRBJ1-5; TRBD1 is a possible D gene (5 bases). Germline assignment: CDR1 SGHTS and CDR2 YDEGEE. The CDR3 is 15 amino acids. Between the trimmed V and J ends, which lost 0 bases and 6 bases, there was a span of 13 bases.

V and J are TRBV30 and TRBJ2-1; TRBD2 matches at 10 bases. V dropped 1 base and J dropped 9; count of bases not matched to a gene: 12. Germline V gene data show CDR1 as GTSNPN and CDR2 as SVGIG (reference sequence). There are 16 residues in the CDR3. CDR3 DNA: TGTGCCTGGAGTGATCCGCGAGCGGGAGGGCGCGGTGAGCAGTTCTTC. It specifies CAWSDPRAGGRGEQFF. Drawing the rest from reference TRBV30 and TRBJ2-1, the complete variable domain is SQTIHQWPATLVQPVGSPLSLECTVEGTSNPNLYWYRQAAGRGLQLLFYSVGIGQISSEVPQNLSASRPQDRQFILSSKKLLLSDSGFYLCAWSDPRAGGRGEQFFGPGTRLTVL.

The sample holds a few counts of this clone. V gene TRBV21-1 combines with J gene TRBJ2-7; the table's D call, TRBD1, has no DNA check behind it. TRBV21-1 is a pseudogene locus. This CDR3 has 15 amino acids. CDR3 region: CASSSTGGSSYEQYF. CDR3 coding DNA: TGTGCCAGCAGCTCCACAGGGGGCAGCTCCTACGAGCAGTACTTC.

V and J are TRBV25-1 and TRBJ1-1, with TRBD1 matching over 7 bases. With 1 base clipped from V and 3 bases from J, the junction kept 5 bases outside the gene matches. CDR1 is MGHDK, CDR2 SYGVNS, per germline. This CDR3 is 15 amino acids long. Written as DNA, the CDR3 is TGTGCCAGCAGTGAATTGACAGGGCCGGACACTGAAGCTTTCTTT. Its protein product is CASSELTGPDTEAFF.

This rearrangement joins TRBV28 to TRBJ1-5; 8 nucleotides match TRBD1. CDR1 MDHEN and CDR2 SYDVKM come from the germline V gene. The CDR3 extends over 13 amino acids. The V segment lost 7 bases and the J segment 9 bases; nucleotides outside the gene matches: 8. Here the CDR3 DNA reads TGTGCCAGCAACACAGGGGGGGTGAGGCCCCAGCATTTT. It encodes CASNTGGVRPQHF. The full variable domain, rest sourced from reference TRBV28 and TRBJ1-5, is DVKVTQSSRYLVKRTGEKVFLECVQDMDHENMFWYRQDPGLGLRLIYFSYDVKMKEKGDIPEGYSVSREKKERFSLILESASTNQTSMYLCASNTGGVRPQHFGDGTRLSIL.

The chain carries TRBV5-1 and TRBJ2-5; D perhaps matches TRBD1 (5 bases). This CDR3 contains 15 residues. V was clipped by 4 bases and J by 2 bases, with 15 bases between them. The germline CDR1 and CDR2 sequences are SGHRS and YFSETQ. Here the CDR3 DNA reads TGCGCCAGCAGCAACAACCCAGGGTCTCAAGAGACCCAGTACTTC. It encodes CASSNNPGSQETQYF.

This clone was detected only once. The chain has TRBV2 and TRBJ1-2; 8 bases are shared with TRBD1. Germline CDR1 reads SNHLY; CDR2 reads FYNNEI. This CDR3 region has 13 residues. V lost 5 bases, J lost 2 bases, and 1 base stayed unmatched. The CDR3 region has the DNA TGTGCCAGCAGTCCAGGGGGCAACTATGGCTACACCTTC. Its translation: CASSPGGNYGYTF.

The CDR3 here is CASSLGTPHSNQPQHF. The CDR3 nucleotides are TGTGCCAGCAGCTTAGGAACCCCACATAGCAATCAGCCCCAGCATTTT. This chain uses TRBV7-8 with TRBJ1-5; D not resolved. The V gene lost 1 base and the J gene lost 0 bases, with 10 bases spanning the gap. The CDR3 loop spans 16 amino acids. Germline-derived CDR1 and CDR2 are SGHVS and FQNEAQ.

This chain connects TRBV10-2 to TRBJ2-7, with 7 bases identical to TRBD1. The CDR3 has 15 amino acids. Germline V CDR1 and CDR2: WSHSY, SAAADI. V was clipped by 3 bases and J by 5 bases; unmatched bases: 10. This CDR3 reads CASSESGTARDEQYF. In DNA, the CDR3 is TGCGCCAGCAGTGAATCCGGGACAGCAAGGGACGAGCAGTACTTC.

The V and J genes are TRBV28 and TRBJ2-1; a weak D match, TRBD1 (7 bases). The CDR3 contains 14 residues. V gave up 6 bases and J gave up 1 base, with 10 bases separating them. Germline CDR1 is MDHEN and CDR2 is SYDVKM. DNA for the CDR3: TGTGCCAGCAGACCAGGGGGGTCCTACAATGAGCAGTTCTTC. It translates to CASRPGGSYNEQFF.